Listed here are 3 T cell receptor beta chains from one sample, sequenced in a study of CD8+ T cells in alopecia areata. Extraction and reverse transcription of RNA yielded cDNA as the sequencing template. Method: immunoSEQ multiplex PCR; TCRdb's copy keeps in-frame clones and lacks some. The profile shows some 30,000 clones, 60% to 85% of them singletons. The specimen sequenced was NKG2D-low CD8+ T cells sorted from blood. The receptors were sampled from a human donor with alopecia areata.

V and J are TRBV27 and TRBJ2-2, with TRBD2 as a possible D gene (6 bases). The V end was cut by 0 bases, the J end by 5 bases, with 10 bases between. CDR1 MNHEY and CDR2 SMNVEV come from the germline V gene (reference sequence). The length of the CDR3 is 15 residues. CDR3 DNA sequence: TGTGCCAGCAGTTTATCGACGGGGGAAACCGGGGAGCTGTTTTTT. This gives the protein CASSLSTGETGELFF.

The CDR3 is CASSQGSGGAYGYTF. The CDR3 nucleotides read TGCGCCAGCAGCCAAGGATCCGGCGGGGCCTATGGCTACACCTTC. The chain has TRBV4-1 and TRBJ1-2, with a weak D call TRBD1 (5 bases). Germline loops: CDR1 MGHRA, CDR2 YSYEKL. The germline V and J ends were trimmed by 1 base and 4 bases, with 13 bases remaining between them. The CDR3 has 15 amino acids.

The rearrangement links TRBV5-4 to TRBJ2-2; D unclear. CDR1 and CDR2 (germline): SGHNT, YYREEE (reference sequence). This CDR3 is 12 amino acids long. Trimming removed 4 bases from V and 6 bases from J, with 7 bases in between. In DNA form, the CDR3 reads TGTGCCAGCAGCCCTGGCCCCGGGGAGCTGTTTTTT. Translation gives CASSPGPGELFF.